This entry concerns a single TCR beta chain. The V and J ends lost 5 bases and 7 bases, in that order; junction bases with no gene match: 7. Germline CDR1 is MRHNA and CDR2 is SNTAGT. This CDR3 is built from 14 residues. These data originate in a study of blood T cell repertoires in COVID-19. Per the authors' pipeline: Counts of nucleated cells, estimated from reference gene primer amplification, were obtained. The method was immunoSEQ multiplex PCR; TCRdb's version includes in-frame clones alone and lacks a portion of them. V, J and clone size are those of that table, while D and trimming were read from the DNA. The sample carries fewer than 90,000 clones, around 83% recorded once.

Material: peripheral blood. This sequence originates from a man in his 70s with active COVID-19. This sequence joins TRBV6-4 and TRBJ1-1, with 10 bases matching TRBD1. CDR3 nucleotide sequence: TGTGCCAGCAGTAAAGACAGGGGGCTCGGTGAAGCTTTCTTT. Protein sequence: CASSKDRGLGEAFF.